This TCR beta chain originates from a study of blood T cell repertoires in COVID-19. Data came from immunoSEQ multiplex PCR; TCRdb stores just in-frame clones and leaves some out. This sample yields tens of thousands of clones, of which approximately 86% are seen a single time; under 2% belongs to the top ten. This CDR3 is 16 amino acids long. This chain connects TRBV12-2 to TRBJ1-2; the table's D call TRBD1 went unverified against the DNA. TRBV12-2 is recorded as a pseudogene. Sequenced material: peripheral blood. This sequence originates from a woman older than 75 with active or convalescent COVID-19. CDR3 loop: CASRLPRDTYNYGYTF. CDR3 coding DNA: TGTGCAAGTCGCTTACCCAGGGACACCTATAACTATGGCTACACCTTC.